Below are 13 T cell receptor beta chains sequenced from a single sample in a study of cytomegalovirus exposure and HLA in healthy donors. PCR primers comprised 60 Vbeta and 13 Jbeta primers. Assay: immunoSEQ multiplex PCR; the TCRdb copy retains only in-frame clones and omits some. The sample gives roughly 150,000 clones, over 65% of which show up once; less than 15% is in the top ten. The sequencing input was PBMCs. The receptors here all came from a man in his forties in good health and CMV-seropositive.

In nucleotides, the CDR3 is TGTGCCAGCAGCTTAAGAGTAGATGGCTACGAGCAGTACTTC. Amino acids: CASSLRVDGYEQYF. The rearrangement joins TRBV7-9 to TRBJ2-7; D is unresolved. Germline V lookup: CDR1 SEHNR, CDR2 FQNEAQ (reference sequence). The CDR3 runs to 14 residues. Trimming took 2 bases from V and 3 from J, leaving 11 bases between them.

The V gene is TRBV5-6, the J gene TRBJ2-1; 12 positions agree with TRBD2. Per germline, CDR1 SGHDT and CDR2 YYEEEE. The CDR3 covers 15 residues. After removal of 4 bases from V and 12 bases from J, the junction contained 11 bases not matched to a gene. CDR3 coding DNA: TGTGCCAGCAGCCCGGACGGGGGACTAGCGGGTTCGCAGTTCTTC. Its protein is CASSPDGGLAGSQFF.

This clone has more than one count but fewer than ten. The genes are TRBV5-4 and TRBJ2-3; D possibly corresponds to TRBD1 (6 bases). The CDR3 runs 14 residues. Germline CDR1 SGHNT, CDR2 YYREEE (reference sequence). V lost 4 bases and J lost 0, with 9 bases in between. The CDR3 nucleotides are TGTGCCAGCAGCCCTGGACAGAGCACAGATACGCAGTATTTT. Its translation is CASSPGQSTDTQYF.

A few counts support this clone. The chain recombines TRBV7-3 with TRBJ2-2; D ambiguous. Per the germline V gene, CDR1 is SGHTA and CDR2 is FQGTGA. V was shortened by 1 base and J by 3 bases, with 6 bases between the two germline ends. CDR3 length equals 14 residues. The CDR3 DNA sequence: TGTGCCAGCAGCTTAAGCCAGGACACCGGGGAGCTGTTTTTT. Translation: CASSLSQDTGELFF. The full variable domain, rest sourced from reference TRBV7-3 and TRBJ2-2, is GAGVSQTPSNKVTEKGKYVELRCDPISGHTALYWYRQSLGQGPEFLIYFQGTGAADDSGLPNDRFFAVRPEGSVSTLKIQRTERGDSAVYLCASSLSQDTGELFFGEGSRLTVL.

The CDR3 protein is CASSSPGRNYGYTF. CDR3 DNA: TGTGCCAGCAGTTCCCCGGGGAGGAACTATGGCTACACCTTC. J is TRBJ1-2 and V is TRBV6-5, with D unresolved. The CDR3 is 14 amino acids. Germline V CDR1 and CDR2: MNHEY, SVGAGI. V was cut by 4 bases and J by 2 bases, with 11 bases left in between.

This clone was seen a few times. This sequence joins TRBV5-6 and TRBJ1-5; D is ambiguous. Germline V lookup: CDR1 SGHDT, CDR2 YYEEEE. V lost 6 bases, J lost 0 bases, and 10 bases lay in between. The CDR3 consists of 14 residues. The DNA of the CDR3 is TGTGCCAGCACCCTGCGCCTTAGCAATCAGCCCCAGCATTTT. Protein: CASTLRLSNQPQHF.

The CDR3 sequence: CASSFTTGGYSYEQYF. The CDR3 DNA reads TGTGCCAGCAGCTTTACGACAGGGGGCTACTCCTACGAGCAGTACTTC. This chain connects TRBV11-2 to TRBJ2-7; 10 nucleotides agree with TRBD1. The CDR3 sequence is 16 residues long. The germline gives CDR1 SGHAT, CDR2 FQNNGV. Trimming cost V 3 bases and J 0 bases; bases outside gene matches: 5.

The chain employs TRBV11-2 and TRBJ2-1; D is ambiguous. The germline CDR1 and CDR2 sequences are SGHAT and FQNNGV. V lost 3 bases and J lost 1, with 7 bases in between. The CDR3 has 14 amino acids. CDR3 sequence (DNA): TGTGCCAGCAGCTTCGGGTTATCCTACAATGAGCAGTTCTTC. This translates into CASSFGLSYNEQFF.

The genes are TRBV5-6 and TRBJ2-2, with 7 bases identical to TRBD2. The germline gives CDR1 SGHDT, CDR2 YYEEEE. The V gene end was trimmed by 3 bases and the J gene end by 0 bases; junction bases not matched to a gene: 2. CDR3 length: 15 residues. In DNA, the CDR3 is TGTGCCAGCAGCTGGGGGGGGACGAACACCGGGGAGCTGTTTTTT. It encodes CASSWGGTNTGELFF.

The chain links TRBV5-1 to TRBJ2-4; 8 bases fit TRBD2. Per germline, CDR1 SGHRS and CDR2 YFSETQ. The junction had 1 base not matched to a gene; V was cut back by 0 bases and J by 5 bases. The CDR3 sequence is 14 residues long. CDR3 DNA: TGCGCCAGCAGCTTGGCGGGGGGGGAAAACATTCAGTACTTC. As protein: CASSLAGGENIQYF.

The gene calls are TRBV19 and TRBJ2-5; 13 nucleotides align to TRBD2. The J segment lost 4 bases and the V segment lost 7 bases, leaving 9 bases of the junction unmatched. The CDR3 length is 16 residues. Germline CDR1 is LNHDA and CDR2 is SQIVND (reference sequence). This chain's CDR3 is CASTPTSGRRVETQYF. CDR3 DNA sequence: TGTGCCAGTACCCCGACTAGCGGGAGGAGGGTAGAGACCCAGTACTTC.

V gene TRBV5-1 combines with J gene TRBJ2-1, with 9 bases lining up with TRBD2. Looked up from germline, CDR1 is SGHRS and CDR2 is YFSETQ. The junction had 10 bases not matched to a gene; V was cut back by 5 bases and J by 7 bases. The CDR3 totals 15 residues. The CDR3 here is CASRTLAGPSNEQFF. The CDR3 coding sequence is TGCGCCAGCAGGACCCTAGCGGGGCCGTCGAATGAGCAGTTCTTC. Drawing the rest from reference TRBV5-1 and TRBJ2-1, the complete variable domain is KAGVTQTPRYLIKTRGQQVTLSCSPISGHRSVSWYQQTPGQGLQFLFEYFSETQRNKGNFPGRFSGRQFSNSRSEMNVSTLELGDSALYLCASRTLAGPSNEQFFGPGTRLTVL.

CDR3 in DNA: TGTGCCAGCAGCCAAGATTTGAGGGGGAGCTCCTACGAGCAGTACTTC. This translates into CASSQDLRGSSYEQYF. The rearrangement uses TRBV4-2 and TRBJ2-7, with D possibly matching TRBD1 (6 bases). There are 16 residues in the CDR3. Trimming removed 0 bases from V and 0 bases from J, with 12 bases in between. Germline V gene sequence: CDR1 LGHNA, CDR2 YNFKEQ.